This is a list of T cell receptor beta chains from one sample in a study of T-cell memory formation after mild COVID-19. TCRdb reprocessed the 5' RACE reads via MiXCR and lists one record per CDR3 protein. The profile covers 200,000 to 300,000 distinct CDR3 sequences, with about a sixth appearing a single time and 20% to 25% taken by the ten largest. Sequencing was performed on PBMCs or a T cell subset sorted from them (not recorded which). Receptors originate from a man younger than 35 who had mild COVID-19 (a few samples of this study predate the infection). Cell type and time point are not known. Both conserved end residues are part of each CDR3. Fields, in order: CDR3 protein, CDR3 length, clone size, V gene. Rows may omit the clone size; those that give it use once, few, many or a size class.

CDR3: CATSRDGQVGSNQPQHF
length: 17
size: -
V: TRBV15

CDR3: CASSEQGDSYNEQFF
length: 15
size: few
V: TRBV5-1

CDR3: CASVVGGGTDTQYF
length: 14
size: few
V: TRBV7-6

CDR3: CASSQRLGLLYNEQFF
length: 16
size: -
V: TRBV4-1

CDR3: CASRLRGEETQYF
length: 13
size: many
V: TRBV3-1

CDR3: CASSQEGYNSPLHF
length: 14
size: few
V: TRBV4-3

CDR3: CASSDWTGGVETQYF
length: 15
size: -
V: TRBV25-1

CDR3: CASGLDISTDTQYF
length: 14
size: -
V: TRBV12-5

CDR3: CASSPRGYGYTF
length: 12
size: few
V: TRBV6-5

CDR3: CASSIGTSGGANEQFF
length: 16
size: many
V: TRBV11-3

CDR3: CASGGRLISSGNTIYF
length: 16
size: -
V: TRBV7-9

CDR3: CASSPPGLAGVRKTQYF
length: 17
size: few
V: TRBV5-1

CDR3: CASSPHPRDGSYEQYF
length: 16
size: -
V: TRBV4-1

CDR3: CAISEQKGYGYTF
length: 13
size: few
V: TRBV10-3

CDR3: CASSSWTSGADTQYF
length: 15
size: few
V: TRBV7-2

CDR3: CASSRGGGRADTQYF
length: 15
size: few
V: TRBV6-1

CDR3: CSARGIYGYTF
length: 11
size: few
V: TRBV20-1